Listed below are T cell receptor beta chains from one sample, sequenced in a study of blood T cell repertoires in COVID-19. Sequencing used immunoSEQ multiplex PCR; TCRdb keeps in-frame clones, though not all of them. The sample contains about 190,000 clones, approximately 80% of which appear only once. Sequencing input: peripheral blood. The source is a woman in her 50s with acute or convalescent COVID-19. Each CDR3 is given with its conserved first and last residue. A D gene is named only where the DNA matches it firmly. The size field is filled for only some rows; it gives once, few, many or a size class.

TRBD2	TRBV10-1	TRBJ2-7	once	TGCGCCAGCAGTACGGGGGGCTACGAGCAGTACTTC	CASSTGGYEQYF
TRBD1	TRBV27	TRBJ2-1	.	TGTGCCAGCACCCGGACAGGGATGCGGTGGAATGAGCAGTTCTTC	CASTRTGMRWNEQFF
.	TRBV10-3	TRBJ2-2	.	TGTGCCATCAGTGAGTCTAATACCGGGGAGCTGTTTTTT	CAISESNTGELFF
TRBD1	TRBV11-2	TRBJ2-2	.	TGTGCCAGCAGCTTACATTTCTCGACAGGGATGAACACCGGGGAGCTGTTTTTT	CASSLHFSTGMNTGELFF
TRBD2	TRBV4-3	TRBJ2-1	.	TGCGCCAGCAGCCAAGGCCTAAGCGGGAGGGGGAATGAGCAGTTCTTC	CASSQGLSGRGNEQFF
TRBD1	TRBV19	TRBJ2-2	.	TGTGCCAGTGCCATAGATACAGGGGCCGGGGAGCTGTTTTTT	CASAIDTGAGELFF
TRBD1	TRBV24-1	TRBJ2-1	.	TGTGCCACCAGTGTCGTTAGGGGACAGAGAGACAATGAGCAGTTCTTC	CATSVVRGQRDNEQFF
TRBD1	TRBV24-1	TRBJ2-3	.	TGTGCCACCAGTGATCCAGGGGGCAGGACAGATACGCAGTATTTT	CATSDPGGRTDTQYF
.	TRBV7-2	TRBJ1-2	.	TGTGCCAGCAGCTCTGACCCGAATGTACCGGGCTATGGCTACACCTTC	CASSSDPNVPGYGYTF
.	TRBV7-2	TRBJ2-3	.	TGTGCCAGCAGCGCAGCGGCGACAGATACGCAGTATTTT	CASSAAATDTQYF
TRBD2	TRBV12-3/TRBV12-4	TRBJ2-7	few	TGTGCCAGCAGAGTAGCGGGAGGGCGCGAGCAGTACTTC	CASRVAGGREQYF
TRBD2	TRBV25-1	TRBJ2-7	.	TGTGCCAGCAGTGGGGCGGGAGGGGGATACTACGAGCAGTACTTC	CASSGAGGGYYEQYF
.	TRBV30	TRBJ2-7	.	TGTGCCTGGAGTGTAAGCCAAAACGAGCAGTACTTC	CAWSVSQNEQYF
.	TRBV6-5	TRBJ1-1	.	TGTGCCAGCAGTACTATACAGGGTAGGGACACTGAAGCTTTCTTT	CASSTIQGRDTEAFF
.	TRBV3-1/TRBV3-2	TRBJ1-5	.	TGTGCCAGCAGCCAAACCCGGGGGGTCAGCAATCAGCCCCAGCATTTT	CASSQTRGVSNQPQHF
.	TRBV7-2	TRBJ2-7	.	TGTGCCAGCAGCTTAGGCACTACAGGGAGAGCGTACTTC	CASSLGTTGRAYF
TRBD1	TRBV30	TRBJ1-1	.	TGTGCCTGGAGGCCCAGACAGGGGGCGCGTGGAAACACTGAAGCTTTCTTT	CAWRPRQGARGNTEAFF
.	TRBV7-2	TRBJ1-3	.	TGTGCCAGCAGCTTAGCGCCGACAGGCAGGCCCTCTGGAAACACCATATATTTT	CASSLAPTGRPSGNTIYF
TRBD1	TRBV28	TRBJ1-4	once	TGTGCCAGCAGTTTCGTGGACAGGGAGGGTGAAAAACTGTTTTTT	CASSFVDREGEKLFF
.	TRBV24-1	TRBJ2-3	.	TGTGCCACCAGTGCCTTCCTAGGGCGGGGTTCCACAGATACGCAGTATTTT	CATSAFLGRGSTDTQYF
TRBD1	TRBV5-5	TRBJ2-2	.	TGTGCCAGCAGCTTGGTCGGGACAGGGGGCGGGACCGGGGAGCTGTTTTTT	CASSLVGTGGGTGELFF
.	TRBV4-3	TRBJ2-2	.	TGCGCCAGCAGCCAAGATCCTCCGGGGGTTGGGTTAGGATGGGACACCGGGGAGCTGTTTTTT	CASSQDPPGVGLGWDTGELFF
TRBD1	TRBV28	TRBJ2-7	.	TGTGCCAGTTTTCCAGGGGGTTCCTACGAGCAGTACTTC	CASFPGGSYEQYF
TRBD2	TRBV7-6	TRBJ2-1	.	TGTGCCAGCAGCCCGGGACTAGCGAGCTCCTACAATGAGCAGTTCTTC	CASSPGLASSYNEQFF
TRBD1	TRBV27	TRBJ1-2	.	TGTGCCAGCGCGGACAGGGTAAACTATGGCTACACCTTC	CASADRVNYGYTF
.	TRBV6-5	TRBJ1-2	.	TGTGCCAGCAGTTATGATCAGGGGTATGGCTACACCTTC	CASSYDQGYGYTF
.	TRBV29-1	TRBJ2-1	.	TGCAGCGTTGAGGACAGCGCATCAATCATCACGGCTGAGCAGTTCTTC	CSVEDSASIITAEQFF
TRBD1	TRBV5-1	TRBJ1-1	few	TGCGCCAGCAGCTTGGCGGGCAACAGGGGGCACACTGAAGCTTTCTTT	CASSLAGNRGHTEAFF
.	TRBV6-5	TRBJ2-7	many	TGTGCCAGCAGGACCCAGGGTGGTCCCTACGAGCAGTACTTC	CASRTQGGPYEQYF